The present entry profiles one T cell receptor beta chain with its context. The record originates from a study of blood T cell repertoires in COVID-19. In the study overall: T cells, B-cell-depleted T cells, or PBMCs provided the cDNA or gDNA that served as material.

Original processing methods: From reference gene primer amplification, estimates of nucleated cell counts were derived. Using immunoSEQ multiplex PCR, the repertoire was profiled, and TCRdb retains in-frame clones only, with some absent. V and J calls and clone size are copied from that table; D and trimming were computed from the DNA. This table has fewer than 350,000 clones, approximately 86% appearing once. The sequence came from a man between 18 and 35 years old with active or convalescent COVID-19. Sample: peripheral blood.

The CDR3 nucleotides are TGTGCCAGCAACCGGGGACAGGGGCCTACCTACAATGAGCAGTTCTTC. Its translation is CASNRGQGPTYNEQFF. V is TRBV2 and J is TRBJ2-1, with 10 bases identical to TRBD1. With V trimmed by 7 bases and J by 2 bases, 8 bases remained unmatched. This CDR3 comprises 16 residues. In germline, CDR1 is SNHLY, CDR2 FYNNEI.